The 26 T cell receptor beta chains reported below all come from one sample, sequenced in a study of blood T cell repertoires in COVID-19. The table came from immunoSEQ multiplex PCR; TCRdb's copy has only in-frame clones and leaves some out. The table shows a few hundred thousand clones, with nearly 90% occurring only once. The sample taken for sequencing was peripheral blood. The receptors come from a woman aged 25-40 years with COVID-19, enrolled during active disease.

This clone was counted a few times. J is TRBJ1-4 and V is TRBV19, with 7 bases identical to TRBD1. The germline V gene encodes CDR1 LNHDA and CDR2 SQIVND (reference sequence). V lost 5 bases, J lost 2 bases, and 8 bases stayed unmatched. The CDR3 extends over 16 amino acids. CDR3 DNA sequence: TGTGCCAGTAGTCAGGGGGATTTGGAGACTAATGAAAAACTGTTTTTT. It translates to CASSQGDLETNEKLFF. The whole variable domain, filled in from reference TRBV19 and TRBJ1-4, reads DGGITQSPKYLFRKEGQNVTLSCEQNLNHDAMYWYRQDPGQGLRLIYYSQIVNDFQKGDIAEGYSVSREKKESFPLTVTSAQKNPTAFYLCASSQGDLETNEKLFFGSGTQLSVL.

The chain joins TRBV30 to TRBJ1-2; TRBD1 is a possible D gene (6 bases). V lost 4 bases and J 6 bases, leaving 15 bases between the germline ends. Per the germline V gene, CDR1 is GTSNPN and CDR2 is SVGIG (reference sequence). The CDR3 runs 13 residues. CDR3 amino acids: CAWTYHRVNGYTF. CDR3 sequence (DNA): TGTGCCTGGACTTATCACAGGGTCAATGGCTACACCTTC.

The sample holds one count of this clone. This chain joins TRBV27 and TRBJ2-1; 8 bases line up with TRBD2. CDR1 and CDR2 from the germline V gene are MNHEY and SMNVEV (reference sequence). CDR3 length: 16 residues. The V and J ends lost 9 bases and 3 bases, in that order; junction bases with no gene match: 13. CDR3 sequence (DNA): TGTGCCAGTTCCCCGGGAGGGTACTACTACTACAATGAGCAGTTCTTC. It translates to CASSPGGYYYYNEQFF.

This clone was counted many times. This sequence joins TRBV7-2 and TRBJ2-7; D ambiguous. The CDR3 has 13 residues. Germline V lookup: CDR1 SGHTA, CDR2 FQGNSA. The ends were cut back, 1 base at V and 0 bases at J, with 4 bases in the middle. The CDR3 DNA reads as TGTGCCAGCAGCTTAGACAGCTCCTACGAGCAGTACTTC. It yields the protein CASSLDSSYEQYF.

Turning to this clone: This sample also contains other DNA sequences that code for the same CDR3. This sequence joins TRBV12-3 or TRBV12-4 and TRBJ1-1; D not certain. The CDR3 is made up of 13 amino acids. Trimming stripped 6 bases from V and 1 base from J, with 9 bases between. DNA of the CDR3: TGTGCCAGCAGCCGCACACCGAACACTGAAGCTTTCTTT. It translates to CASSRTPNTEAFF.

The V gene is TRBV3-1 (or the pseudogene TRBV3-2), the J gene TRBJ2-3; 9 bases are shared with TRBD2. This CDR3 comprises 15 residues. Unmatched junction bases numbered 1, after V lost 2 bases and J lost 1 base. The germline V gene encodes CDR1 LGHDT and CDR2 YNNKEL (reference sequence). CDR3 protein: CASSQRTSGTDTQYF. The CDR3 DNA is TGTGCCAGCAGCCAAAGGACTAGCGGCACAGATACGCAGTATTTT.

The J gene is TRBJ2-2, the V gene TRBV6-6; 9 bases are shared with TRBD1. With V trimmed by 5 bases and J by 2 bases, 9 bases remained unmatched. This CDR3 is 17 amino acids long. Germline assignment: CDR1 MNHNY and CDR2 SVGAGI (reference sequence). The CDR3, as DNA: TGTGCCAGCAGTCCAAACCGGGACAGGGCCAACACCGGGGAGCTGTTTTTT. This gives the protein CASSPNRDRANTGELFF.

V is TRBV7-8 and J is TRBJ1-2, with unresolved D. Trimming shortened V by 1 base and J by 6 bases, and 15 bases separated the two germline ends. The CDR3 covers 15 residues. Germline V gives CDR1 SGHVS, CDR2 FQNEAQ. CDR3 coding DNA: TGTGCCAGCAGCTTAGTGGGGTATCTGGGAGATGGCTACACCTTC. It codes for CASSLVGYLGDGYTF.

The chain has TRBV2 and TRBJ1-1; 7 nucleotides match TRBD1. J gave up 5 bases and V 7 bases, and 19 bases lay outside the gene matches. Germline V lookup: CDR1 SNHLY, CDR2 FYNNEI. The CDR3 contains 17 residues. The CDR3: CASNQRTGVGVRTEAFF. The CDR3 nucleotides are TGTGCCAGCAACCAACGAACAGGGGTTGGAGTAAGGACTGAAGCTTTCTTT.

This clone occurred a few times. This chain connects TRBV28 to TRBJ1-2; 9 bases line up with TRBD1. The CDR3 totals 15 residues. The V gene end was trimmed by 4 bases and the J gene end by 3 bases; junction bases not matched to a gene: 6. Per the germline V gene, CDR1 is MDHEN and CDR2 is SYDVKM. As DNA, the CDR3 is TGTGCCAGCAGTTCCCTTGGGACAGGGCACTATGGCTACACCTTC. Protein: CASSSLGTGHYGYTF.

The rearrangement links TRBV6-5 to TRBJ1-5; D is perhaps TRBD1 (5 bases). Germline V gives CDR1 MNHEY, CDR2 SVGAGI. Trimming cost V 2 bases and J 9 bases, with 14 bases left between them. This CDR3 has 14 amino acids. In DNA, the CDR3 is TGTGCCAGCAGTTACCCCGGGGGGACGAGGCCCCAGCATTTT. This sequence encodes CASSYPGGTRPQHF.

The J gene is TRBJ1-1, the V gene TRBV19; D gene unclear. The CDR3 sequence is 12 residues long. Germline V gene sequence: CDR1 LNHDA, CDR2 SQIVND (reference sequence). Trimming removed 5 bases from V and 11 bases from J, with 15 bases in between. CDR3 DNA: TGTGCCAGTAGTGCGTTAGGAGGGCAGGCTTTCTTT. Translating it yields CASSALGGQAFF.

The chain is built from TRBV6-1 and TRBJ1-1; no firm D call. The CDR3 sequence is 14 residues long. Per the germline V gene, CDR1 is MNHNS and CDR2 is SASEGT. V was trimmed by 2 bases and J by 6 bases, leaving 13 bases between them. CDR3: CASSELATAAEAFF. The DNA of the CDR3 is TGTGCCAGCAGTGAATTGGCCACAGCCGCTGAAGCTTTCTTT.

The genes are TRBV4-1 and TRBJ1-1; no reliable D call. The germline gives CDR1 MGHRA, CDR2 YSYEKL. This CDR3 comprises 15 residues. V was clipped by 2 bases and J by 0 bases, with 10 bases between them. CDR3 in DNA: TGCGCCAGCAGCCAATCTCGTCAGATGAACACTGAAGCTTTCTTT. It encodes CASSQSRQMNTEAFF.

The chain is built from TRBV7-2 and TRBJ2-7, with TRBD2 matching 10 bases. The CDR3 covers 16 residues. Germline lookup yields CDR1 SGHTA and CDR2 FQGNSA. V shed 0 bases, J shed 2 bases, and the junction held 4 bases outside the gene matches. The CDR3 is CASSLASSGGPYEQYF. The CDR3 DNA sequence: TGTGCCAGCAGCTTAGCCTCTAGCGGGGGACCCTACGAGCAGTACTTC.

The chain employs TRBV24-1 and TRBJ1-1, with 9 bases lining up with TRBD1. Germline loops: CDR1 KGHDR, CDR2 SFDVKD. The junction had 2 bases not matched to a gene; V was cut back by 3 bases and J by 4 bases. CDR3 length: 14 residues. This chain's CDR3 is CATSDPTGGTEAFF. The CDR3 DNA reads as TGTGCCACCAGTGATCCGACAGGGGGCACTGAAGCTTTCTTT.

This chain uses TRBV24-1 with TRBJ2-7, with D possibly matching TRBD1 (5 bases). The germline gives CDR1 KGHDR, CDR2 SFDVKD. Trimming removed 8 bases at V and 3 bases at J, with 10 bases between. CDR3 length: 12 amino acids. CDR3 loop: CATTGHNYEQYF. The CDR3 region has the DNA TGTGCCACCACAGGACACAACTACGAGCAGTACTTC.

V and J are TRBV6-1 and TRBJ2-5, with D maybe TRBD1 (6 bases). Trimming left V 1 base short and J 5 bases short, with 17 bases between. The CDR3 covers 16 residues. CDR1 is MNHNS, CDR2 SASEGT, per germline. CDR3 DNA sequence: TGTGCCAGCAGTGAAGGGACAGTCCGGCCCGCCGAGACCCAGTACTTC. Its protein product is CASSEGTVRPAETQYF.

This clone occurred once. The V gene is TRBV18, the J gene TRBJ1-4; maybe TRBD1 (5 bases). CDR3 size: 15 residues. Between the trimmed V and J ends, which lost 4 bases and 7 bases, there was a span of 16 bases. The germline CDR1 and CDR2 sequences are KGHSH and LQKENI. This CDR3 is CASSLGVQGSEKLFF. The CDR3, as DNA: TGTGCCAGCTCACTAGGGGTGCAGGGAAGTGAAAAACTGTTTTTT.

V gene TRBV18 combines with J gene TRBJ2-3, with TRBD2 matching 9 bases. Germline lookup yields CDR1 KGHSH and CDR2 LQKENI. V gave up 1 base and J gave up 2 bases; unmatched junction bases: 10. The CDR3 is 18 amino acids. CDR3 sequence (DNA): TGTGCCAGCTCACCACTTGTCAGCGGGGGGACCTACACAGATACGCAGTATTTT. Residues: CASSPLVSGGTYTDTQYF.

The V gene is TRBV6-1, the J gene TRBJ2-7, with D perhaps TRBD2 (5 bases). Germline CDR1 and CDR2: MNHNS and SASEGT. The CDR3 is made up of 13 amino acids. V was clipped by 2 bases and J by 3 bases, with 8 bases between them. CDR3 sequence reads: CASSERRDYEQYF. As DNA, the CDR3 is TGTGCCAGCAGTGAACGTCGGGACTACGAGCAGTACTTC.

This clone was counted a single time. The chain uses TRBV5-6 and TRBJ2-3; 11 bases map to TRBD2. Germline CDR1 and CDR2: SGHDT and YYEEEE. The length of the CDR3 is 15 residues. Trimming at V came to 0 bases and at J to 11 bases, leaving 8 bases not matched to a gene. Here the CDR3 reads CASSLVLAGVGRQYF. The DNA of the CDR3 is TGTGCCAGCAGCTTGGTACTAGCGGGAGTAGGAAGGCAGTATTTT. The variable domain in full, completed from reference TRBV5-6 and TRBJ2-3, reads DAGVTQSPTHLIKTRGQQVTLRCSPKSGHDTVSWYQQALGQGPQFIFQYYEEEERQRGNFPDRFSGHQFPNYSSELNVNALLLGDSALYLCASSLVLAGVGRQYFGPGTRLTVL.

The rearrangement links TRBV11-2 to TRBJ2-7, with 9 bases matching TRBD1. Germline CDR1 is SGHAT and CDR2 is FQNNGV. J lost 4 bases, V lost 1 base, and 2 bases had no gene match. The CDR3 has 14 residues. Here the CDR3 DNA reads TGTGCCAGCAGCTTAGGGGACAGGGAATACGAGCAGTACTTC. Its protein product is CASSLGDREYEQYF. The variable domain in full, completed from reference TRBV11-2 and TRBJ2-7, reads EAGVAQSPRYKIIEKRQSVAFWCNPISGHATLYWYQQILGQGPKLLIQFQNNGVVDDSQLPKDRFSAERLKGVDSTLKIQPAKLEDSAVYLCASSLGDREYEQYFGPGTRLTVT.

The chain recombines TRBV7-8 with TRBJ2-3, with D maybe TRBD2 (6 bases). V gave up 10 bases and J gave up 1 base, with 15 bases separating them. Per germline, CDR1 SGHVS and CDR2 FQNEAQ. CDR3 size: 14 residues. DNA for the CDR3: TGTGCCACCGAAGCGGGTATCGGCACAGATACGCAGTATTTT. This encodes CATEAGIGTDTQYF.

This clone was detected a few times. The chain has TRBV2 and TRBJ1-1; no clear D. Germline lookup yields CDR1 SNHLY and CDR2 FYNNEI. This CDR3 contains 15 residues. The V gene lost 5 bases and the J gene lost 0 bases, with 13 bases spanning the gap. CDR3 coding DNA: TGTGCCAGCAGTAAATACTTGGAGATGAACACTGAAGCTTTCTTT. Its translation is CASSKYLEMNTEAFF. The whole variable domain, remainder taken from reference TRBV2 and TRBJ1-1, is EPEVTQTPSHQVTQMGQEVILRCVPISNHLYFYWYRQILGQKVEFLVSFYNNEISEKSEIFDDQFSVERPDGSNFTLKIRSTKLEDSAMYFCASSKYLEMNTEAFFGQGTRLTVV.

CDR3: CASSTNHRGRGTEAFF. As DNA, the CDR3 is TGTGCCAGCAGTACAAACCATCGTGGCCGGGGCACTGAAGCTTTCTTT. The chain is built from TRBV28 and TRBJ1-1; no clear D. The CDR3 sequence is 16 residues long. Looked up from germline, CDR1 is MDHEN and CDR2 is SYDVKM. The V and J ends lost 5 bases and 4 bases respectively, with 20 bases between them.